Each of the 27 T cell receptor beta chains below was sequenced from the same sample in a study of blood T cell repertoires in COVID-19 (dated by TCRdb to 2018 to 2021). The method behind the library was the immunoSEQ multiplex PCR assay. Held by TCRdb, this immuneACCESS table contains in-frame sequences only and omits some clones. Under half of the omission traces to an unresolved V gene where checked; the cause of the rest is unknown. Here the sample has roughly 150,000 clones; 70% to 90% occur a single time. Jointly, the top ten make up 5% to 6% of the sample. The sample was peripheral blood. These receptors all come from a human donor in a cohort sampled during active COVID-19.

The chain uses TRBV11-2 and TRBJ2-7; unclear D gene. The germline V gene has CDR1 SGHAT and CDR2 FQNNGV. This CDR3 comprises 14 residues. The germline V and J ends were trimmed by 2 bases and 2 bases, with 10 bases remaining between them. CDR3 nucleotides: TGTGCCAGCAGCTTATTTGCAGTTACCTACGAGCAGTACTTC. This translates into CASSLFAVTYEQYF.

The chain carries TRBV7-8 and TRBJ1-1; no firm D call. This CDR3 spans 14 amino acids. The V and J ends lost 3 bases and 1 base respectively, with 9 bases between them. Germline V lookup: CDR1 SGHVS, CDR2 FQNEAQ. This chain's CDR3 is CASSFGERNTEAFF. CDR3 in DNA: TGTGCCAGCAGCTTCGGGGAAAGGAACACTGAAGCTTTCTTT.

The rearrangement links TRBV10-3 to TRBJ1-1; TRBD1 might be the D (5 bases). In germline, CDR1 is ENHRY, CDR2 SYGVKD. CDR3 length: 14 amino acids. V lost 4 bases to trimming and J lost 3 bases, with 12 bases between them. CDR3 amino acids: CAISAGPGDTEAFF. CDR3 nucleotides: TGTGCCATCAGTGCAGGACCGGGGGACACTGAAGCTTTCTTT.

CDR3 sequence reads: CASSLAQAWGDQETQYF. The CDR3 DNA sequence: TGTGCCAGCAGCTTAGCTCAAGCATGGGGGGATCAAGAGACCCAGTACTTC. This sequence joins TRBV7-2 and TRBJ2-5; maybe TRBD2 (6 bases). This CDR3 is built from 17 residues. Per germline, CDR1 SGHTA and CDR2 FQGNSA. The germline V and J ends were trimmed by 0 bases and 2 bases, with 16 bases remaining between them.

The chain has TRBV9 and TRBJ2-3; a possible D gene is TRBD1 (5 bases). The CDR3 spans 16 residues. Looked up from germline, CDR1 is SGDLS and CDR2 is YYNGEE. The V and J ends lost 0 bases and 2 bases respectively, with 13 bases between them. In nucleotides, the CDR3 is TGTGCCAGCAGCGTAGCGACAGAGATTTCCACAGATACGCAGTATTTT. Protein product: CASSVATEISTDTQYF.

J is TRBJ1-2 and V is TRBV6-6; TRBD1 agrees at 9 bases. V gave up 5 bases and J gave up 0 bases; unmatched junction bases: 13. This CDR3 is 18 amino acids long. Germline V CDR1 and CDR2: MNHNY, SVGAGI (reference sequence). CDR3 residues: CASSLVGGQGRPNYGYTF. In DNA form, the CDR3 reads TGTGCCAGCAGTCTTGTAGGGGGACAGGGACGACCTAACTATGGCTACACCTTC.

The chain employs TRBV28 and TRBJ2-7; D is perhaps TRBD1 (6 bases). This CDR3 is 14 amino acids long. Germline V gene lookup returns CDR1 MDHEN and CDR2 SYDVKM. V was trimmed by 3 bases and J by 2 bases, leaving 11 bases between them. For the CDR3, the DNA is TGTGCCAGCAGTTTGGACAGAGCAACCTACGAGCAGTACTTC. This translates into CASSLDRATYEQYF.

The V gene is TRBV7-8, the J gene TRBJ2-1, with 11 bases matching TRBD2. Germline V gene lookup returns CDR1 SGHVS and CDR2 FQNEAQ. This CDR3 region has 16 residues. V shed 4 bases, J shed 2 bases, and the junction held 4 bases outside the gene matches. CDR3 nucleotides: TGTGCCAGCAGCTCAATAGCGGGAGGGCCCTACAATGAGCAGTTCTTC. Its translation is CASSSIAGGPYNEQFF.

Here the CDR3 reads CASSLIRLADSQETQYF. In DNA, the CDR3 is TGTGCCAGCTCCCTTATTAGACTAGCGGACTCCCAAGAGACCCAGTACTTC. V usage is TRBV18 and J usage is TRBJ2-5; 9 bases fit TRBD2. The CDR3 contains 17 residues. The V segment lost 6 bases and the J segment 1 base; nucleotides outside the gene matches: 12. Per the germline V gene, CDR1 is KGHSH and CDR2 is LQKENI.

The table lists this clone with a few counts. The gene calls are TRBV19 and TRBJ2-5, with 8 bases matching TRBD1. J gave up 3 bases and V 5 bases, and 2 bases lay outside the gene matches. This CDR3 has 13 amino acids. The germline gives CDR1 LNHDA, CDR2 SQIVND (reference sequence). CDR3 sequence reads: CASSVDREETQYF. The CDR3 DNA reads TGTGCCAGTAGTGTGGACAGGGAAGAGACCCAGTACTTC.

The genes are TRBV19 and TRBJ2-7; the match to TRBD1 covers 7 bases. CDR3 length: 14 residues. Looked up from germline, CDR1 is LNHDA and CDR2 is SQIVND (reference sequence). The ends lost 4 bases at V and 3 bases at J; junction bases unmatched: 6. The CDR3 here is CASSTPGQSYEQYF. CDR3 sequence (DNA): TGTGCCAGTAGTACTCCGGGACAGAGCTACGAGCAGTACTTC. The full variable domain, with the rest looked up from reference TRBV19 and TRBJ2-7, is DGGITQSPKYLFRKEGQNVTLSCEQNLNHDAMYWYRQDPGQGLRLIYYSQIVNDFQKGDIAEGYSVSREKKESFPLTVTSAQKNPTAFYLCASSTPGQSYEQYFGPGTRLTVT.

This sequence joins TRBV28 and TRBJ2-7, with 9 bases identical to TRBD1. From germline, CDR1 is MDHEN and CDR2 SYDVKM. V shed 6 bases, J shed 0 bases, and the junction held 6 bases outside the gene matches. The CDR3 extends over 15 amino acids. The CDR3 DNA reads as TGTGCCAGCAGCCCGGCGGGACAGGGCTCCTACGAGCAGTACTTC. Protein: CASSPAGQGSYEQYF. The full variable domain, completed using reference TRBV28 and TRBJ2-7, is DVKVTQSSRYLVKRTGEKVFLECVQDMDHENMFWYRQDPGLGLRLIYFSYDVKMKEKGDIPEGYSVSREKKERFSLILESASTNQTSMYLCASSPAGQGSYEQYFGPGTRLTVT.

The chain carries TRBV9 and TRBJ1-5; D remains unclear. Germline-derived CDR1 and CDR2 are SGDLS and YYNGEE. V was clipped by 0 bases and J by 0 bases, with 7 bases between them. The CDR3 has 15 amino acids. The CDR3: CASSVGSGSNQPQHF. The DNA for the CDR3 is TGTGCCAGCAGCGTAGGATCGGGTAGCAATCAGCCCCAGCATTTT. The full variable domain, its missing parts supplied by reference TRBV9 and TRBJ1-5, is DSGVTQTPKHLITATGQRVTLRCSPRSGDLSVYWYQQSLDQGLQFLIQYYNGEERAKGNILERFSAQQFPDLHSELNLSSLELGDSALYFCASSVGSGSNQPQHFGDGTRLSIL.

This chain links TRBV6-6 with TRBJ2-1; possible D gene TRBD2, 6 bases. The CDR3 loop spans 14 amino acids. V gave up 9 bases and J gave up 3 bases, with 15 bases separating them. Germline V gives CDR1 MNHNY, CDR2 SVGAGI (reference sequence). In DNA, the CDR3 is TGTGCCAGTATGAGGGAGGCAGACTACAATGAGCAGTTCTTC. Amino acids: CASMREADYNEQFF.

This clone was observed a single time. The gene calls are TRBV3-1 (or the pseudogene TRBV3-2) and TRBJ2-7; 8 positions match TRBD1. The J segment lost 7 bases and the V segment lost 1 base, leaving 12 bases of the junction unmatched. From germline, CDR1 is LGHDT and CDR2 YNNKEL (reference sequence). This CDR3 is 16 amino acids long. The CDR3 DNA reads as TGTGCCAGCAGCCAAGGATGGACAGGGAACGTCTGGGAGCAGTACTTC. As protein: CASSQGWTGNVWEQYF.

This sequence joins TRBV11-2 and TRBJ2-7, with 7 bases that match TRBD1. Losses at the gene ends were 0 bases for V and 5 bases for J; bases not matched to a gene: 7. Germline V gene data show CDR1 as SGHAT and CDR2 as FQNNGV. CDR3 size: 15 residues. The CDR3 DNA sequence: TGTGCCAGCAGCTTAGATATTAGGGGGCTAGACGAGCAGTACTTC. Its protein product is CASSLDIRGLDEQYF.

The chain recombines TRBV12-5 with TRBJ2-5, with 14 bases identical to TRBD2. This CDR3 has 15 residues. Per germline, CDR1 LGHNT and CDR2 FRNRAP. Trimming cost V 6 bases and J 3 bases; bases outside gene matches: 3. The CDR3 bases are TGTGCTAGTGGCAGGGGACTAGCGGGAGAAGAGACCCAGTACTTC. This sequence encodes CASGRGLAGEETQYF. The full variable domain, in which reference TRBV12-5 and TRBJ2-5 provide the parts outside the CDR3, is DARVTQTPRHKVTEMGQEVTMRCQPILGHNTVFWYRQTMMQGLELLAYFRNRAPLDDSGMPKDRFSAEMPDATLATLKIQPSEPRDSAVYFCASGRGLAGEETQYFGPGTRLLVL.

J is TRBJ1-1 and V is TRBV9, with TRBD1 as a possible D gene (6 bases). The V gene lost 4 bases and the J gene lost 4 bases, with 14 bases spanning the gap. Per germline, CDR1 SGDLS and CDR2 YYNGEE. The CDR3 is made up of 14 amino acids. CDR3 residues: CASSWGGRGTEAFF. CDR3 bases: TGTGCCAGCAGCTGGGGGGGCCGGGGCACTGAAGCTTTCTTT.

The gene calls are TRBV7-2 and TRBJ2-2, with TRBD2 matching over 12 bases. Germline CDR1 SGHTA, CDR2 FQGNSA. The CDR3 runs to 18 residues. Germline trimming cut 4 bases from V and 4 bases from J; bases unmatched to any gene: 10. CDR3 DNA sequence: TGTGCCAGCAGCTATCTAGCGGGGGGGCTTTCGGGCACCGGGGAGCTGTTTTTT. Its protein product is CASSYLAGGLSGTGELFF.

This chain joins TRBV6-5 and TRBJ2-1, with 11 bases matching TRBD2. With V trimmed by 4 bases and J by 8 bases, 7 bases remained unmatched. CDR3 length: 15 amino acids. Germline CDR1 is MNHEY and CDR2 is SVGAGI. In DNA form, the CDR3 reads TGTGCCAGCAGTTGGTCGACTAGCGGGAAGTATGAGCAGTTCTTC. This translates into CASSWSTSGKYEQFF.

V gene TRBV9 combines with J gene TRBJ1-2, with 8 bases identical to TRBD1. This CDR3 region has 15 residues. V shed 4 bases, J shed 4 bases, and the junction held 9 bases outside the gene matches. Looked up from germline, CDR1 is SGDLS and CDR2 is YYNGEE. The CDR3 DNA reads TGTGCCAGCAGCCCCTCTGGACAGGGCGGCTATGGCTACACCTTC. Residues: CASSPSGQGGYGYTF.

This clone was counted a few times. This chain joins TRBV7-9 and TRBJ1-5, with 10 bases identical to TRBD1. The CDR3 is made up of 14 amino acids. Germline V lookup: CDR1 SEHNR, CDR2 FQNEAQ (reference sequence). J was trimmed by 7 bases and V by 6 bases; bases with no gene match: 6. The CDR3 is CASSGTGVNQPQHF. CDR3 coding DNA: TGTGCCAGCAGTGGGACAGGGGTAAACCAGCCCCAGCATTTT.

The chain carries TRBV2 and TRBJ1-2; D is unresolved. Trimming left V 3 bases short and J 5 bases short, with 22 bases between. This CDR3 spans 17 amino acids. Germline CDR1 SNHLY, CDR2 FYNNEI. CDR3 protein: CASSDPAGPSRGYGYTF. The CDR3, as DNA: TGTGCCAGCAGTGACCCCGCAGGCCCCTCTCGTGGGTATGGCTACACCTTC.

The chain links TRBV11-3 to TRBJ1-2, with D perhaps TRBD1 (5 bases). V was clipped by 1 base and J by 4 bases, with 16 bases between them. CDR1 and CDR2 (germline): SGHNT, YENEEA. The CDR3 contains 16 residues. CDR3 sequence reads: CASSLVRVGRTYGYTF. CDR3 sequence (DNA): TGTGCCAGCAGCTTAGTACGGGTGGGGCGGACCTATGGCTACACCTTC.

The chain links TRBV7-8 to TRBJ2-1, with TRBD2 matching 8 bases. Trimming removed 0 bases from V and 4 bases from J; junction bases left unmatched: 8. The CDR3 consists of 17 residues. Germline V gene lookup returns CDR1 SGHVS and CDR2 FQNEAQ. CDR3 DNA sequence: TGTGCCAGCAGCTTAGCGGGGCCTAGCGGGCAATACAATGAGCAGTTCTTC. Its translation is CASSLAGPSGQYNEQFF.

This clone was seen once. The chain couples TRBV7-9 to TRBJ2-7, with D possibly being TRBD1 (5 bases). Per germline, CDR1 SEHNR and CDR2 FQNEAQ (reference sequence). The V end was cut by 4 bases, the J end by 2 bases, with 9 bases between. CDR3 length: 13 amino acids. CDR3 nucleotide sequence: TGTGCCAGCAGCTCCGACAGCACCTACGAGCAGTACTTC. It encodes CASSSDSTYEQYF. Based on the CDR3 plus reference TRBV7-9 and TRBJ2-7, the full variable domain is DTGVSQNPRHKITKRGQNVTFRCDPISEHNRLYWYRQTLGQGPEFLTYFQNEAQLEKSRLLSDRFSAERPKGSFSTLEIQRTEQGDSAMYLCASSSDSTYEQYFGPGTRLTVT.

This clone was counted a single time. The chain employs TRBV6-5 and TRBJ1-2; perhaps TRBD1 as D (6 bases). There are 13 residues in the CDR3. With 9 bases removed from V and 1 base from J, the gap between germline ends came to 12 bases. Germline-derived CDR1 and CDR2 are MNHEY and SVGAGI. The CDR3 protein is CASARQVNYGYTF. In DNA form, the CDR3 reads TGTGCCAGTGCGAGACAGGTTAACTATGGCTACACCTTC.